The T cell receptor beta chain under discussion was sequenced for a study of T cell repertoires in cytomegalovirus infection. Study outcomes and limitations: Frequencies of public TCR beta families were cumulated, and this identified carriers of CMV plus the relevant HLA. HLA-C-restricted CMV clonotypes gave the most frequent clonotype in two of eight donors.

A note on this clonotype: Its cognate antigen is unknown.

TCRdb re-derived calls from the reads in MiXCR, one entry per CDR3 protein. The sample includes roughly 700,000 distinct CDR3 sequences, around 30% of them seen just once. The CDR3 runs to 15 residues. The V end was cut by 7 bases, the J end by 1 base, with 16 bases between. Germline-derived CDR1 and CDR2 are SGHNT and YYREEE (reference sequence). The chain uses TRBV5-4 and TRBJ2-3; D is tentatively TRBD1 or TRBD2 (6 bases each). The specimen was cultured PBMCs, collected from culture after CMV antigen stimulation. The TCR was taken from a human donor in good health (CMV status not recorded). Some clones in this sample may be carry-over from other donors' samples. CDR3 nucleotides: TGTGCCAGCTCCCCGGGGGCGGCGCGCACAGATACGCAGTATTTT. It translates to CASSPGAARTDTQYF.